This TCR beta chain stems from a study of shared clonotypes between healthy human individuals. Study-wide context: The study enrolled a couple of women and a few men aged 18 to 49.

Execution of the assay was at deep level. Profiling relied on immunoSEQ multiplex PCR, and the TCRdb table lists in-frame clones only, not all of them. Among millions of clones listed, over 85% were seen once. Germline V CDR1 and CDR2: SGHNT, YYREEE (reference sequence). The CDR3 has 20 amino acids. V lost 3 bases, J lost 1 base, and 16 bases stayed unmatched. The healthy adult donors were HIV-negative and reported no recent acute infections or vaccinations. Study-wide points: For sorted subsets, rarefaction showed incomplete sequencing despite large depth.

As regards this clone: The antigen remains undetermined.

The sample was naive CD4+ T cells sorted from blood. The subset was: CD45RA+ positively selected. The gene calls are TRBV5-4 and TRBJ2-4; 10 bases agree with TRBD2. This clonotype was sampled from a young man in good health. The CDR3 region has the DNA TGTGCCAGCAGCTCCCATGGGGGAAGCGGGGGGGCCTCGGCCAAAAACATTCAGTACTTC. It encodes CASSSHGGSGGASAKNIQYF.